These 27 T cell receptor beta chains came from one sample sequenced in a study of blood T cell repertoires in COVID-19. The table came from immunoSEQ multiplex PCR; TCRdb's copy has only in-frame clones and leaves some out. The sample lists roughly 140,000 clones; approximately 79% were seen once. The sample comprised PBMCs or T cells enriched from blood (not recorded which). The source is a man between 50 and 59 years old who had recovered from COVID-19.

The chain recombines TRBV5-8 with TRBJ2-1, with a weak D call TRBD1 (6 bases). The CDR3 extends over 16 amino acids. Germline V CDR1 and CDR2: SGHTS, YDEGEE. Trimming cost V 4 bases and J 0 bases, with 14 bases left between them. In DNA form, the CDR3 reads TGTGCCAGCAGCCCTCGACAGGCAAGCTCCTACAATGAGCAGTTCTTC. Protein sequence: CASSPRQASSYNEQFF.

This clone was seen a single time. V and J are TRBV7-8 and TRBJ1-1, with D possibly matching TRBD1 (5 bases). V was cut by 3 bases and J by 6 bases, with 14 bases left in between. This CDR3 comprises 14 residues. Per the germline V gene, CDR1 is SGHVS and CDR2 is FQNEAQ. The CDR3 DNA sequence: TGTGCCAGCAGCTTGGGGACGGGGGGGGCTGAAGCTTTCTTT. Residues: CASSLGTGGAEAFF.

The rearrangement joins TRBV7-2 to TRBJ2-1; 9 nucleotides match TRBD1. CDR3 length: 15 amino acids. In germline, CDR1 is SGHTA, CDR2 FQGNSA. V shed 1 base and J 8 bases; nucleotides not matched to a gene: 6. The CDR3 loop is CASSLETGGGYEQFF. In DNA form, the CDR3 reads TGTGCCAGCAGCTTAGAGACAGGGGGGGGATATGAGCAGTTCTTC.

V usage is TRBV29-1 and J usage is TRBJ1-1; D perhaps matches TRBD1 (6 bases). V dropped 4 bases and J dropped 6 bases, with 12 bases sitting between them. CDR1 SQVTM and CDR2 ANQGSEA come from the germline V gene. The CDR3 has 12 amino acids. CDR3 residues: CSVVRGLAEAFF. The CDR3 DNA follows: TGCAGCGTTGTTAGGGGGTTAGCTGAAGCTTTCTTT.

V usage is TRBV7-6 and J usage is TRBJ1-6; tentative D call: TRBD1 (5 bases). Germline-derived CDR1 and CDR2 are SGHVS and FNYEAQ. Trimming pared 4 bases from V and 6 bases from J, leaving 13 bases between. This CDR3 is 15 amino acids long. The CDR3 loop reads CASSSGGGSNSPLHF. Here the CDR3 DNA reads TGTGCCAGCAGCTCAGGCGGGGGGTCTAATTCACCCCTCCACTTT.

CDR3 sequence (DNA): TGTGCCAGCAGTGAATACCGGCTAGCGGGGCACACAGATACGCAGTATTTT. Amino acid sequence: CASSEYRLAGHTDTQYF. The rearrangement uses TRBV25-1 and TRBJ2-3; TRBD2 aligns across 9 bases. The CDR3 spans 17 residues. Per the germline V gene, CDR1 is MGHDK and CDR2 is SYGVNS. The V segment lost 0 bases and the J segment 2 bases; nucleotides outside the gene matches: 6.

The DNA for the CDR3 is TGTGCCAGCAGCCAAGAGCTACGGACAGGGGGCCGCGAGCAGTACTTC. As protein: CASSQELRTGGREQYF. The V and J genes are TRBV3-1 (or the pseudogene TRBV3-2) and TRBJ2-7; 11 bases map to TRBD1. The germline V gene encodes CDR1 LGHDT and CDR2 YNNKEL (reference sequence). V was clipped by 0 bases and J by 6 bases; unmatched bases: 7. This CDR3 is built from 16 residues.

This clone has a single count. This rearrangement joins TRBV3-1 (or the pseudogene TRBV3-2) to TRBJ2-5, with 13 bases identical to TRBD2. V was clipped by 0 bases and J by 4 bases; unmatched bases: 2. The CDR3 length is 16 residues. Germline V gene data show CDR1 as LGHDT and CDR2 as YNNKEL (reference sequence). CDR3 sequence: CASSQDWTSGGETQYF. CDR3 DNA sequence: TGTGCCAGCAGCCAAGATTGGACTAGCGGGGGAGAGACCCAGTACTTC.

The rearrangement links TRBV18 to TRBJ2-1, with TRBD1 as a possible D gene (5 bases). The CDR3 is 13 amino acids. The V end lost 3 bases, the J end lost 7 bases, and 10 bases lay between the germline ends. Germline values: CDR1 KGHSH, CDR2 LQKENI. The CDR3 loop reads CASSPQGVNEQFF. The CDR3 coding sequence is TGTGCCAGCTCACCGCAGGGCGTGAATGAGCAGTTCTTC.

The chain employs TRBV6-1 and TRBJ1-1; no clear D gene. CDR1 MNHNS and CDR2 SASEGT come from the germline V gene. Trimming shortened V by 5 bases and J by 1 base, and 8 bases separated the two germline ends. The length of the CDR3 is 13 residues. The CDR3 sequence: CASSLTENTEAFF. The CDR3 nucleotides are TGTGCCAGCAGTTTAACAGAGAACACTGAAGCTTTCTTT.

This sequence joins TRBV4-1 and TRBJ2-3, with 7 bases that match TRBD2. With V trimmed by 2 bases and J by 2 bases, 4 bases remained unmatched. Per the germline V gene, CDR1 is MGHRA and CDR2 is YSYEKL. The CDR3 sequence is 15 residues long. The CDR3 coding sequence is TGCGCCAGCAGCCAATCCGGGACTACCACAGATACGCAGTATTTT. Residues: CASSQSGTTTDTQYF.

The V and J genes are TRBV12-2 and TRBJ2-3; TRBD2, the D gene given by the table, was not confirmed from the DNA. TRBV12-2 is a pseudogene. CDR3 length equals 16 residues. The CDR3 sequence is CASRFPSSSTTDTQYF. Here the CDR3 DNA reads TGTGCAAGTCGCTTTCCTAGCTCCTCCACCACAGATACGCAGTATTTT.

This clone occurred a few times. The chain uses TRBV19 and TRBJ1-2; 8 positions match TRBD1. In germline, CDR1 is LNHDA, CDR2 SQIVND (reference sequence). The CDR3 is 13 amino acids. Trimming took 7 bases from V and 7 from J; bases not matched to a gene: 8. DNA of the CDR3: TGTGCCAGTACCCAGACAGGGGCGAGTGGCTACACCTTC. Translating it yields CASTQTGASGYTF.

The chain has TRBV24-1 and TRBJ1-2, with a weak D call TRBD1 (6 bases). Trimming shortened V by 7 bases and J by 4 bases, and 12 bases separated the two germline ends. CDR1 is KGHDR, CDR2 SFDVKD, per germline. This CDR3 is 13 amino acids long. The CDR3 spells CATSPRGSYGYTF. DNA for the CDR3: TGTGCCACCAGCCCCAGGGGAAGCTATGGCTACACCTTC.

The V call is TRBV11-2, the J call TRBJ1-6, with 9 bases lining up with TRBD1. V lost 5 bases to trimming and J lost 7 bases; unmatched junction nucleotides: 9. The CDR3 is made up of 16 amino acids. Germline CDR1 is SGHAT and CDR2 is FQNNGV. CDR3 nucleotides: TGTGCCAGCAGCCCAATGGACAGGGGTGAAAATTCACCCCTCCACTTT. It encodes CASSPMDRGENSPLHF.

The chain is built from TRBV4-1 and TRBJ1-6, with 11 bases lining up with TRBD1. J was trimmed by 7 bases and V by 4 bases; bases with no gene match: 6. There are 16 residues in the CDR3. Germline lookup yields CDR1 MGHRA and CDR2 YSYEKL. The chain's CDR3 is CASSPPDRGPNSPLHF. The CDR3 DNA is TGCGCCAGCAGCCCACCGGACAGGGGGCCGAATTCACCCCTCCACTTT.

The chain recombines TRBV11-3 with TRBJ2-5; D remains unclear. The germline V and J ends were trimmed by 0 bases and 1 base, with 12 bases remaining between them. The CDR3 extends over 16 amino acids. The V gene's germline CDR1 is SGHNT and CDR2 YENEEA. CDR3 sequence reads: CASSLDFTGFQETQYF. CDR3 sequence (DNA): TGTGCCAGCAGCTTAGATTTTACCGGGTTCCAAGAGACCCAGTACTTC.

The rearrangement joins TRBV4-3 to TRBJ2-5; tentative D call: TRBD2 (6 bases). Germline V gene lookup returns CDR1 LGHNA and CDR2 YSLEER. The CDR3 extends over 15 amino acids. Trimming cost V 1 base and J 2 bases, with 11 bases left between them. The DNA of the CDR3 is TGCGCCAGCAGCCAAGGATCCGGGACTCAAGAGACCCAGTACTTC. It codes for CASSQGSGTQETQYF.

This clone was found once. The CDR3 coding sequence is TGTGCCAGCAGCCCCCGACGGGGGGGGGAGGGCTATGGCTACACCTTC. Translating gives CASSPRRGGEGYGYTF. The chain links TRBV3-1 (or the pseudogene TRBV3-2) to TRBJ1-2; the D gene is possibly TRBD1 (5 bases). This CDR3 is 16 amino acids long. Germline CDR1 LGHDT, CDR2 YNNKEL (reference sequence). Trimming pared 4 bases from V and 4 bases from J, leaving 19 bases between.

This clone appeared a single time. V is TRBV27 and J is TRBJ2-6; D perhaps matches TRBD1 (5 bases). This CDR3 region has 15 residues. The V gene lost 5 bases and the J gene lost 4 bases, with 12 bases spanning the gap. Germline V gene data show CDR1 as MNHEY and CDR2 as SMNVEV (reference sequence). Here the CDR3 reads CASSKQVSGANVLTF. The CDR3 region has the DNA TGTGCCAGCAGTAAACAGGTGTCAGGGGCCAACGTCCTGACTTTC. Complete variable domain (other parts from reference TRBV27 and TRBJ2-6): EAQVTQNPRYLITVTGKKLTVTCSQNMNHEYMSWYRQDPGLGLRQIYYSMNVEVTDKGDVPEGYKVSRKEKRNFPLILESPSPNQTSLYFCASSKQVSGANVLTFGAGSRLTVL.

J is TRBJ1-1 and V is TRBV7-6; 8 nucleotides line up with TRBD1. Germline CDR1 SGHVS, CDR2 FNYEAQ. CDR3 length equals 14 residues. V was clipped by 5 bases and J by 4 bases; unmatched bases: 6. Here the CDR3 DNA reads TGTGCCAGCAGCCCCGCAGGACAGGGCACTGAAGCTTTCTTT. This translates into CASSPAGQGTEAFF.

The genes are TRBV9 and TRBJ2-5, with 10 bases identical to TRBD2. CDR1 and CDR2 from the germline V gene are SGDLS and YYNGEE. This CDR3 has 15 residues. V shed 2 bases, J shed 0 bases, and the junction held 1 base outside the gene matches. The CDR3 loop reads CASSVSGGYQETQYF. In DNA, the CDR3 is TGTGCCAGCAGCGTTAGCGGGGGGTACCAAGAGACCCAGTACTTC.

This clone was detected once. CDR3 coding DNA: TGTGCCAGCAGCCCGGGACTAGCGGGGGGGCGAGCAGATACGCAGTATTTT. Encoded protein: CASSPGLAGGRADTQYF. This chain links TRBV4-2 with TRBJ2-3; 16 nucleotides line up with TRBD2. The trim removed 4 bases at V and 4 bases at J, leaving 5 bases unmatched. Per germline, CDR1 LGHNA and CDR2 YNFKEQ. There are 17 residues in the CDR3.

The V call is TRBV7-2, the J call TRBJ2-3, with D possibly TRBD2 on 5 matching bases. The ends were cut back, 4 bases at V and 6 bases at J, with 11 bases in the middle. The CDR3 covers 13 residues. CDR1 and CDR2 from the germline V gene are SGHTA and FQGNSA. CDR3 nucleotides: TGTGCCAGCAGCTCCTTACTAGGGGATACGCAGTATTTT. Amino acids: CASSSLLGDTQYF.

This clone was seen just once. J is TRBJ2-1 and V is TRBV7-3; 8 bases map to TRBD1. CDR1 and CDR2 from the germline V gene are SGHTA and FQGTGA. The CDR3 consists of 15 residues. V shed 5 bases, J shed 6 bases, and the junction held 9 bases outside the gene matches. CDR3 DNA: TGTGCCAGCAGCCCGGGTTGGGGGACAGGCAATGAGCAGTTCTTC. Protein product: CASSPGWGTGNEQFF. Full variable domain (outside the CDR3, taken from reference TRBV7-3 and TRBJ2-1): GAGVSQTPSNKVTEKGKYVELRCDPISGHTALYWYRQSLGQGPEFLIYFQGTGAADDSGLPNDRFFAVRPEGSVSTLKIQRTERGDSAVYLCASSPGWGTGNEQFFGPGTRLTVL.

The chain is built from TRBV2 and TRBJ1-5, with unresolved D. Trimming left V 3 bases short and J 4 bases short, with 10 bases between. The V gene's germline CDR1 is SNHLY and CDR2 FYNNEI. The CDR3 runs to 14 residues. CDR3 bases: TGTGCCAGCAGTGAGAATTCCGGGAATCAGCCCCAGCATTTT. Its translation is CASSENSGNQPQHF.

This chain uses TRBV30 with TRBJ1-2, with D hard to call. The CDR3 totals 14 residues. V lost 0 bases, J lost 2 bases, and 10 bases lay in between. CDR1 is GTSNPN, CDR2 SVGIG, per germline (reference sequence). The CDR3 spells CAWSVQNRNYGYTF. Written as DNA, the CDR3 is TGTGCCTGGAGTGTACAGAACAGAAACTATGGCTACACCTTC.